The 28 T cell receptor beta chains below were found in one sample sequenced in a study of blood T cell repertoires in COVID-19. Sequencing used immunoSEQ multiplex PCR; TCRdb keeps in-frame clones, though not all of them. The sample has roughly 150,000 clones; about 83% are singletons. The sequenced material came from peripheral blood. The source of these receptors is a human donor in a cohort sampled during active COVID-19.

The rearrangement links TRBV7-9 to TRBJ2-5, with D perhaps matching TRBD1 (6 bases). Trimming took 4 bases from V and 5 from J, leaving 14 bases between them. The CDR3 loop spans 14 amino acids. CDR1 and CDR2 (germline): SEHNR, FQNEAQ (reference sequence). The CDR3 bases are TGTGCCAGCAGCTCAGGCACAGGGCTGGAGACCCAGTACTTC. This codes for CASSSGTGLETQYF.

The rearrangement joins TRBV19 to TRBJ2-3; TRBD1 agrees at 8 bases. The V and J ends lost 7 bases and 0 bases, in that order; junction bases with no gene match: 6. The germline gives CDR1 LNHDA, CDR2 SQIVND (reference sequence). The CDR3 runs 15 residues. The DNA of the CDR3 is TGTGCCAGTACAAACAGGGGGTCGAGCACAGATACGCAGTATTTT. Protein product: CASTNRGSSTDTQYF.

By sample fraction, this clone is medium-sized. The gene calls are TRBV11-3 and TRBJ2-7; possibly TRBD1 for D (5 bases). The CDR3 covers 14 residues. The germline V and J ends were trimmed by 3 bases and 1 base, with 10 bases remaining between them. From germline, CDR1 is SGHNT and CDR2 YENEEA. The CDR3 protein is CASSLSTGSYEQYF. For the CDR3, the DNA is TGTGCCAGCAGCTTGTCAACAGGATCCTACGAGCAGTACTTC.

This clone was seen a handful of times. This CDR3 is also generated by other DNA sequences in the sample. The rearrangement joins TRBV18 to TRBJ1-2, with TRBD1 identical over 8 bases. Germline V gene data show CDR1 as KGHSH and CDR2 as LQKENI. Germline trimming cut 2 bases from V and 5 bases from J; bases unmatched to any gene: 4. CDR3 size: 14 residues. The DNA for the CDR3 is TGTGCCAGCTCACCAGAGGACAGGGCTTATGGCTACACCTTC. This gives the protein CASSPEDRAYGYTF.

Here the CDR3 reads CASSSLVVERQSDNEQFF. CDR3 nucleotides: TGTGCCAGCAGTTCTTTGGTGGTTGAGAGGCAATCGGACAATGAGCAGTTCTTC. The chain employs TRBV5-6 and TRBJ2-1; D gene uncertain. CDR1 is SGHDT and CDR2 is YYEEEE in the germline V gene. The V end was cut by 5 bases, the J end by 5 bases, with 26 bases between. The CDR3 loop spans 18 amino acids.

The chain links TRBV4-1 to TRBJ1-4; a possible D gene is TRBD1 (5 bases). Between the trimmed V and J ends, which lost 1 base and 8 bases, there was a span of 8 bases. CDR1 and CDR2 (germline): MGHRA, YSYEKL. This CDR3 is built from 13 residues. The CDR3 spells CASSQVGGEKLFF. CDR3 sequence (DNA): TGCGCCAGCAGCCAAGTTGGGGGGGAAAAACTGTTTTTT.

The CDR3 nucleotides are TGTGCCAGTAGTATTAGGGTTCGGGCAGGGGGCAGGACCGGGGAGCTGTTTTTT. Its translation is CASSIRVRAGGRTGELFF. The chain has TRBV19 and TRBJ2-2; 8 nucleotides match TRBD1. The CDR3 sequence is 18 residues long. V lost 3 bases to trimming and J lost 5 bases; unmatched junction nucleotides: 14. Germline V gene sequence: CDR1 LNHDA, CDR2 SQIVND (reference sequence).

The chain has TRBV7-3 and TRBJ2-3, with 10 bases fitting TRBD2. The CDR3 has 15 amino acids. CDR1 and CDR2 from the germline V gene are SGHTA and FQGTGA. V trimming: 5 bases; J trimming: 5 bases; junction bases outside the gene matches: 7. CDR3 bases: TGTGCCAGCAGCAAGAGCGGGGGGGCCGTAGATACGCAGTATTTT. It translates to CASSKSGGAVDTQYF.

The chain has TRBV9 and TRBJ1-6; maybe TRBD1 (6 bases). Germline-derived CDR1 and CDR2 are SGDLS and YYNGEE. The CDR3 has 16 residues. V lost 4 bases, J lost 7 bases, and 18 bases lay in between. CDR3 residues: CASSTFQDSENSPLHF. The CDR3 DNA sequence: TGTGCCAGCAGCACTTTTCAGGACAGCGAAAATTCACCCCTCCACTTT.

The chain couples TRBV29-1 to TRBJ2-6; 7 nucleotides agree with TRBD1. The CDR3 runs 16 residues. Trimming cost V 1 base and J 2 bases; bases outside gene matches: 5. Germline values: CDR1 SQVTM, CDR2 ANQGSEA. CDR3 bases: TGCAGCGTTGAAGGACAGGGTCAGGCTGGGGCCAACGTCCTGACTTTC. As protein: CSVEGQGQAGANVLTF. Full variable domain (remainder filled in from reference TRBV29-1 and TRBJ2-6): SAVISQKPSRDICQRGTSLTIQCQVDSQVTMMFWYRQQPGQSLTLIATANQGSEATYESGFVIDKFPISRPNLTFSTLTVSNMSPEDSSIYLCSVEGQGQAGANVLTFGAGSRLTVL.

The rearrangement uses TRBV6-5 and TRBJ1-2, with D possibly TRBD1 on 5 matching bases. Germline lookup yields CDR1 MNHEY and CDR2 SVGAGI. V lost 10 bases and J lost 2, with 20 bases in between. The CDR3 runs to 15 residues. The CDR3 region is CATLLQGAGNYGYTF. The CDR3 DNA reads TGTGCCACCCTTCTCCAGGGCGCCGGAAACTATGGCTACACCTTC.

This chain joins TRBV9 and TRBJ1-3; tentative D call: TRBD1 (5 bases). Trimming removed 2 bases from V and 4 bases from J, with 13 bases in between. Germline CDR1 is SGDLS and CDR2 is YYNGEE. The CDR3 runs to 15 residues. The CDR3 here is CASSVSPGIGNTIYF. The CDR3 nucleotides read TGTGCCAGCAGCGTTTCGCCAGGGATAGGAAACACCATATATTTT.

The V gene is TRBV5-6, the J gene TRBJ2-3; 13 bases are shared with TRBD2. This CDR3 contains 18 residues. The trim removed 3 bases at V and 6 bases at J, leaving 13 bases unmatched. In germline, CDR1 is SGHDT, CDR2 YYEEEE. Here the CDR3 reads CASSSPGLAGTVLDTQYF. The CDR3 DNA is TGTGCCAGCAGCTCTCCGGGACTAGCGGGGACGGTCTTGGATACGCAGTATTTT.

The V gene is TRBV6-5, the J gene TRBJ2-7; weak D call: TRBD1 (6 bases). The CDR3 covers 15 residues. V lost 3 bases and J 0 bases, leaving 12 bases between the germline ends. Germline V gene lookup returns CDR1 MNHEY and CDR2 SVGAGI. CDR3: CASSYSTGSSYEQYF. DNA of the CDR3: TGTGCCAGCAGTTATAGTACAGGGAGCTCCTACGAGCAGTACTTC.

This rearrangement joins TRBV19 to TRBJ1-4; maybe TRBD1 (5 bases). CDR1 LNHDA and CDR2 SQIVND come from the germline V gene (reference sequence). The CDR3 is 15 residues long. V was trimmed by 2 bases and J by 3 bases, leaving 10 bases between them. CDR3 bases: TGTGCCAGTAGTATAATCGGGACTTCTAATGAAAAACTGTTTTTT. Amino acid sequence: CASSIIGTSNEKLFF.

Here the CDR3 DNA reads TGTGCCAGCAGCAGGGACTACTCTGGGGCCAACGTCCTGACTTTC. Its protein is CASSRDYSGANVLTF. V usage is TRBV6-5 and J usage is TRBJ2-6, with TRBD2 matching 7 bases. From germline, CDR1 is MNHEY and CDR2 SVGAGI. Trimming cost V 6 bases and J 0 bases; bases outside gene matches: 2. The CDR3 consists of 15 residues.

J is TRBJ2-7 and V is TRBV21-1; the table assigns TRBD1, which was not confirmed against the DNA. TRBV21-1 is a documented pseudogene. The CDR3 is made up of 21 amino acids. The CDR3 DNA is TGTGCCAGCAATCTCGGCGGGAGAGAACCTAGGAGACAGGGGTCTCCCTACGAGCAGTACTTC. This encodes CASNLGGREPRRQGSPYEQYF.

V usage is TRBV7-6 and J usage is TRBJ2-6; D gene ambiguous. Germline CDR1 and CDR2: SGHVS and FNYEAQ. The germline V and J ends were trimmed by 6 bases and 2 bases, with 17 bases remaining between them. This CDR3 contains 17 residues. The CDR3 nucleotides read TGTGCCAGCAGTCGCCGCCCAGACAAGCCTGGGGCCAACGTCCTGACTTTC. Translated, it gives CASSRRPDKPGANVLTF.

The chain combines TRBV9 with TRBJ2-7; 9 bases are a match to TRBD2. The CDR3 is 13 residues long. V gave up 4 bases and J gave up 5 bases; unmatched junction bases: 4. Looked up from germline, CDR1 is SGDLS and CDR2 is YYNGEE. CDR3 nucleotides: TGTGCCAGCAGCCCGGGGACTAGCCACGAGCAGTACTTC. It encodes CASSPGTSHEQYF.

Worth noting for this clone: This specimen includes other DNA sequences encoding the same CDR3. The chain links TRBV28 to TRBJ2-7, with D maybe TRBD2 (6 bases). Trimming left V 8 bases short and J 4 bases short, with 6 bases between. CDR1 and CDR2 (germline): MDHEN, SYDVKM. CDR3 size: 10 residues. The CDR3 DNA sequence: TGTGCCAGCGGGGGGTACGAGCAGTACTTC. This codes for CASGGYEQYF. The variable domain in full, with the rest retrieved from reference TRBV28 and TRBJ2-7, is DVKVTQSSRYLVKRTGEKVFLECVQDMDHENMFWYRQDPGLGLRLIYFSYDVKMKEKGDIPEGYSVSREKKERFSLILESASTNQTSMYLCASGGYEQYFGPGTRLTVT.

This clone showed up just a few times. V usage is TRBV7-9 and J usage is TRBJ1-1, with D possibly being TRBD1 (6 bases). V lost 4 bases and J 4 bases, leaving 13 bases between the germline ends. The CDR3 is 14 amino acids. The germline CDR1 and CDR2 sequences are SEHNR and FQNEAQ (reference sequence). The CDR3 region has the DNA TGTGCCAGCAGCTCCTCAGGGGTGGGCACTGAAGCTTTCTTT. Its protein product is CASSSSGVGTEAFF.

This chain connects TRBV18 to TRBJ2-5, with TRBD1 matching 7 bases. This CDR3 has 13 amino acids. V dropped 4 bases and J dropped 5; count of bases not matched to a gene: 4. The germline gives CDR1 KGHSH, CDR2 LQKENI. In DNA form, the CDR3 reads TGTGCCAGCTCACAGGGGGCGAGTGAGACCCAGTACTTC. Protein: CASSQGASETQYF. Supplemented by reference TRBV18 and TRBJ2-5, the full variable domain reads NAGVMQNPRHLVRRRGQEARLRCSPMKGHSHVYWYRQLPEEGLKFMVYLQKENIIDESGMPKERFSAEFPKEGPSILRIQQVVRGDSAAYFCASSQGASETQYFGPGTRLLVL.

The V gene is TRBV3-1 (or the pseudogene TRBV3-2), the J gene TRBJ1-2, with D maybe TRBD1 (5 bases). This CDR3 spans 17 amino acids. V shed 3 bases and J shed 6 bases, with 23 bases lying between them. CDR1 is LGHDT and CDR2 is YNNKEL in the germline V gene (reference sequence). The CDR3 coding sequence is TGTGCCAGCAGCCAGGGTAAGAGACCCACTGGCAGGGATGGCTACACCTTC. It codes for CASSQGKRPTGRDGYTF.

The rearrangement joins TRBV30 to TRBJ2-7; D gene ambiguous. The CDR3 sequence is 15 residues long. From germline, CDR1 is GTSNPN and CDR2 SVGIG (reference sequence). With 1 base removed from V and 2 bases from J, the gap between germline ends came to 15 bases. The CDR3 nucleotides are TGTGCCTGGAGTGGCGGAGAGGAGATGGCCTACGAGCAGTACTTC. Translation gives CAWSGGEEMAYEQYF.

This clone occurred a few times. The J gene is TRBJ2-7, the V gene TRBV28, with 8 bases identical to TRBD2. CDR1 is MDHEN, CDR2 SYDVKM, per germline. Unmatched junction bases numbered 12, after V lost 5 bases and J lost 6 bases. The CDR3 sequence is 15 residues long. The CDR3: CASSNPGTRIGEQYF. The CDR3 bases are TGTGCCAGCAGTAACCCCGGGACTAGAATAGGCGAGCAGTACTTC.

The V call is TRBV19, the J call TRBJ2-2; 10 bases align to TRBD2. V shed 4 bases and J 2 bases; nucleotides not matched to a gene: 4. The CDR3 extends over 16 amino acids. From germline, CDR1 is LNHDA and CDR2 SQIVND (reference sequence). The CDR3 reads CASSTRLAGNTGELFF. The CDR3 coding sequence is TGTGCCAGTAGTACTAGACTAGCGGGTAACACCGGGGAGCTGTTTTTT.

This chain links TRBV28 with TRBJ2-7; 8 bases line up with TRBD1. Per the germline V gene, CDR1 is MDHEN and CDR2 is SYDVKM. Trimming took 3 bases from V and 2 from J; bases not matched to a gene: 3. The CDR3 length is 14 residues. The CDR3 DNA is TGTGCCAGCAGTTTTCGGACAGGGCCCTACGAGCAGTACTTC. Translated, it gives CASSFRTGPYEQYF.

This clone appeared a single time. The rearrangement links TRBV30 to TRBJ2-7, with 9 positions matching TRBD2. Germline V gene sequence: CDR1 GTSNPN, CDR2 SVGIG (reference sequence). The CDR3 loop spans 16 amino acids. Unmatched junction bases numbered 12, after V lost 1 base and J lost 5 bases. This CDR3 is CAWSGIAGARGNEQYF. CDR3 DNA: TGTGCCTGGAGTGGAATAGCGGGGGCTCGGGGGAACGAGCAGTACTTC.